Listed here are 8 T cell receptor beta chains from one sample, sequenced in a study of CD8 T cells in Susac syndrome. Random hexamers served to reverse transcribe about 0.5 to 1 ug RNA. TCRdb re-analysed the immunoSEQ multiplex PCR reads in MiXCR, keeping a single row per CDR3 protein. The sample comprises about 190,000 distinct CDR3 sequences, approximately 95% of which are singletons, and 0.1% rests with the top ten. Sequencing was performed on CD4+ T cells from PBMCs. All receptors come from a human donor in good health.

The chain joins TRBV19 to TRBJ1-1; the D gene is possibly TRBD1 (5 bases). The CDR3 extends over 17 amino acids. Per the germline V gene, CDR1 is LNHDA and CDR2 is SQIVND (reference sequence). Deletions cut 3 bases from V and 1 base from J, with 18 bases between. The CDR3 DNA reads TGTGCCAGTAGTATTGCAGAGGGGTTCTATGGGAACACTGAAGCTTTCTTT. Its protein is CASSIAEGFYGNTEAFF.

The chain combines TRBV20-1 with TRBJ1-1; the D is unclear. V shed 2 bases and J shed 0 bases, with 16 bases lying between them. Germline V gives CDR1 DFQATT, CDR2 SNEGSKA (reference sequence). The CDR3 is made up of 16 amino acids. Here the CDR3 DNA reads TGCAGTGCTAGAAAGGGAGCGGGAGCTATGAACACTGAAGCTTTCTTT. Its protein is CSARKGAGAMNTEAFF.

The V and J genes are TRBV20-1 and TRBJ2-1, with unresolved D. The CDR3 is 8 residues long. Germline V CDR1 and CDR2: DFQATT, SNEGSKA (reference sequence). The V end lost 4 bases, the J end lost 8 bases, and 0 bases lay between the germline ends. CDR3 amino acids: CSANEQFF. The DNA for the CDR3 is TGCAGTGCTAATGAGCAGTTCTTC.

The chain has TRBV5-6 and TRBJ2-7; D is uncertain. Deletions cut 1 base from V and 4 bases from J, with 12 bases between. Germline V CDR1 and CDR2: SGHDT, YYEEEE. CDR3 length equals 14 residues. The CDR3 DNA reads TGTGCCAGCAGCTTGTCAGCGCTCGGGTACGAGCAGTACTTC. Translating gives CASSLSALGYEQYF.

The V and J genes are TRBV15 and TRBJ2-3; no firm D call. The CDR3 totals 15 residues. Germline values: CDR1 LNHNV, CDR2 YYDKDF (reference sequence). Trimming removed 0 bases at V and 0 bases at J, with 7 bases between. CDR3 nucleotide sequence: TGTGCCACCAGCAGAGACAGGAGAAGCACAGATACGCAGTATTTT. Amino acid sequence: CATSRDRRSTDTQYF. The full variable domain, its missing parts supplied by reference TRBV15 and TRBJ2-3, is DAMVIQNPRYQVTQFGKPVTLSCSQTLNHNVMYWYQQKSSQAPKLLFHYYDKDFNNEADTPDNFQSRRPNTSFCFLDIRSPGLGDTAMYLCATSRDRRSTDTQYFGPGTRLTVL.

In this sample, this clonotype turned up once. J is TRBJ1-3 and V is TRBV9, with 8 nucleotides matching TRBD1. The trim removed 3 bases at V and 3 bases at J, leaving 5 bases unmatched. This CDR3 region has 15 residues. Germline V gene sequence: CDR1 SGDLS, CDR2 YYNGEE. The CDR3 region is CASSATGDYGNTIYF. The CDR3 nucleotides read TGTGCCAGCAGCGCGACAGGGGACTATGGAAACACCATATATTTT. The full variable domain, completed using reference TRBV9 and TRBJ1-3, is DSGVTQTPKHLITATGQRVTLRCSPRSGDLSVYWYQQSLDQGLQFLIQYYNGEERAKGNILERFSAQQFPDLHSELNLSSLELGDSALYFCASSATGDYGNTIYFGEGSWLTVV.

The rearrangement links TRBV5-1 to TRBJ2-1, with 12 bases matching TRBD2. Germline V gene lookup returns CDR1 SGHRS and CDR2 YFSETQ. Trimming cost V 0 bases and J 9 bases; bases outside gene matches: 7. The CDR3 runs 16 residues. Here the CDR3 DNA reads TGCGCCAGCAGCTTGGAGGCTAGCGGGGGGGCCGGTGAGCAGTTCTTC. Translation: CASSLEASGGAGEQFF.

The chain has TRBV4-2 and TRBJ2-1; D is uncertain. CDR3 length equals 12 residues. V lost 4 bases to trimming and J lost 3 bases, with 4 bases between them. Germline assignment: CDR1 LGHNA and CDR2 YNFKEQ. The CDR3 coding sequence is TGTGCCAGCAGCCTCCGCTACAATGAGCAGTTCTTC. It yields the protein CASSLRYNEQFF.